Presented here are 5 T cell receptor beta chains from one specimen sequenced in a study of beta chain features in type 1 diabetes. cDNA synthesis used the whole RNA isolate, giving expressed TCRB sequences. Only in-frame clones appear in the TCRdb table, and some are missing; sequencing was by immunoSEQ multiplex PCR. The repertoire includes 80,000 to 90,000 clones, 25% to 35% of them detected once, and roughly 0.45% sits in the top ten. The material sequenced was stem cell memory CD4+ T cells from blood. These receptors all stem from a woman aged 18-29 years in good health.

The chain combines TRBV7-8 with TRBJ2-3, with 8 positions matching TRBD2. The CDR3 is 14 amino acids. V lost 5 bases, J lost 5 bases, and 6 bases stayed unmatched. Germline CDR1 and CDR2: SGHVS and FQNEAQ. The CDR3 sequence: CASSPGGAGDTQYF. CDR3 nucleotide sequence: TGTGCCAGCAGCCCCGGGGGGGCAGGAGATACGCAGTATTTT.

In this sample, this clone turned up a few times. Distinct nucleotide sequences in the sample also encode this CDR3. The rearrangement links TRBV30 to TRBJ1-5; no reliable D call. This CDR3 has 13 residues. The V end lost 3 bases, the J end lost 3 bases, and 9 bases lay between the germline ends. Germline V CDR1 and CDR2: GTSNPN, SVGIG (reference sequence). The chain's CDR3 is CAWSRGTNQPQHF. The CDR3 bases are TGTGCCTGGAGCAGAGGTACCAATCAGCCCCAGCATTTT.

CDR3 nucleotide sequence: TGTGCCAGCAGCTTACTACAGGGTGGGGATGAGCAGTTCTTC. Translated: CASSLLQGGDEQFF. This rearrangement joins TRBV7-9 to TRBJ2-1; D may be TRBD1 (6 bases). V was clipped by 2 bases and J by 8 bases, with 13 bases between them. The germline V gene has CDR1 SEHNR and CDR2 FQNEAQ (reference sequence). This CDR3 spans 14 amino acids. The full variable domain, completed using reference TRBV7-9 and TRBJ2-1, is DTGVSQNPRHKITKRGQNVTFRCDPISEHNRLYWYRQTLGQGPEFLTYFQNEAQLEKSRLLSDRFSAERPKGSFSTLEIQRTEQGDSAMYLCASSLLQGGDEQFFGPGTRLTVL.

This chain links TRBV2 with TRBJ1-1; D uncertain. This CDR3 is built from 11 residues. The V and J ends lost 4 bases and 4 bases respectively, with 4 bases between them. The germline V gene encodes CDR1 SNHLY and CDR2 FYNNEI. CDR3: CASSAFTEAFF. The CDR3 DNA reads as TGTGCCAGCAGTGCCTTCACTGAAGCTTTCTTT. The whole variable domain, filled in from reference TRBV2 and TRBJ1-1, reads EPEVTQTPSHQVTQMGQEVILRCVPISNHLYFYWYRQILGQKVEFLVSFYNNEISEKSEIFDDQFSVERPDGSNFTLKIRSTKLEDSAMYFCASSAFTEAFFGQGTRLTVV.

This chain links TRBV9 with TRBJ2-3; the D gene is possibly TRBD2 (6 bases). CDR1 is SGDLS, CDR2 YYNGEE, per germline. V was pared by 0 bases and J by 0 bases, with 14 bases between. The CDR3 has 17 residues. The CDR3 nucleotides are TGTGCCAGCAGCGTAGCTCTAGGAGGGACGAGCACAGATACGCAGTATTTT. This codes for CASSVALGGTSTDTQYF.